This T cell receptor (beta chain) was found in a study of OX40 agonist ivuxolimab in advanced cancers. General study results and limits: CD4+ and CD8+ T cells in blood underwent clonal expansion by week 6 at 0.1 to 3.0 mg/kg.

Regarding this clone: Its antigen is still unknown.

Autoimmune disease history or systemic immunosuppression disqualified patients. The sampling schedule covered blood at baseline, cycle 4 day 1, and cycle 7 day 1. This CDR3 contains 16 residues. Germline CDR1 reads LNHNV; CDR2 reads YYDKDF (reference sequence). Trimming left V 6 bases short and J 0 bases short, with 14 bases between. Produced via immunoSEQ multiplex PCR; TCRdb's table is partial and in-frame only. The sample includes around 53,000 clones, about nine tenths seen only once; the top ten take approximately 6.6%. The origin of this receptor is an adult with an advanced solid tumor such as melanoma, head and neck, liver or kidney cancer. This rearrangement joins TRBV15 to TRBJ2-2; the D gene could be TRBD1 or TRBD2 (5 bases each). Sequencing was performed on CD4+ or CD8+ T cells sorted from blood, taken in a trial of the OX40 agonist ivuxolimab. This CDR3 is CATRGDGGANTGELFF. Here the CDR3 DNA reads TGTGCCACCAGGGGGGATGGGGGTGCGAACACCGGGGAGCTGTTTTTT.